This TCR beta chain was observed in a study of blood T cells in healthy people across ages. The length of the CDR3 is 15 residues. CDR1 and CDR2 (germline): ENHRY, SYGVKD. Combining a sample-barcoded 5' primer with a J-beta primer mix, a second PCR ran for about 6 to 11 cycles. MiXCR, applied by TCRdb to the 5' RACE reads, yields one record per CDR3 protein. The sample has more than 750,000 distinct CDR3 sequences; roughly 28% are singletons. With respect to this clonotype: Its ends do not fully match the called genes, so a read error is possible.

These same records also appear under a second study, on T cells of mothers and their children. This second study notes: Related mother-child pairs showed slightly, non-significantly higher overlap than unrelated pairs.

The TCR comes from a woman aged 35 to 49 in good health. The chain carries TRBV10-3 and TRBJ2-1; 8 positions agree with TRBD1. What was sequenced was blood. This CDR3 reads CAISDGQGSYNEQFF. The CDR3 DNA sequence: TGTGCTATCAGTGATGGACAGGGCTCCTACAATGAGCAGTTCTTC.